What follows describes a single TCR beta chain. Its antigen is unknown. The sample originates from a study of CD8 T cells in ankylosing spondylitis. Trimming cost V 5 bases and J 2 bases, with 13 bases left between them. The V gene's germline CDR1 is MDHEN and CDR2 SYDVKM. The CDR3 consists of 14 residues. Each CDR3 protein gets one entry after TCRdb re-called the 5' RACE reads with MiXCR. The sample has about 750,000 distinct CDR3 sequences, around 17% seen once; the top ten hold approximately 18%. Study-wide findings and caveats: Seemingly distinctive of ankylosing spondylitis blood was a TCR beta motif formed by eight highly homologous variants.

V and J are TRBV28 and TRBJ2-7; no clear D gene. The sequencing sample was made of blood, either unsorted or a sorted T cell fraction (not recorded which). The sequence was collected from a male donor with ankylosing spondylitis. The CDR3 reads CASSIRKPPYEQYF. The CDR3 bases are TGTGCCAGCAGTATCCGCAAACCCCCCTACGAGCAGTACTTC.